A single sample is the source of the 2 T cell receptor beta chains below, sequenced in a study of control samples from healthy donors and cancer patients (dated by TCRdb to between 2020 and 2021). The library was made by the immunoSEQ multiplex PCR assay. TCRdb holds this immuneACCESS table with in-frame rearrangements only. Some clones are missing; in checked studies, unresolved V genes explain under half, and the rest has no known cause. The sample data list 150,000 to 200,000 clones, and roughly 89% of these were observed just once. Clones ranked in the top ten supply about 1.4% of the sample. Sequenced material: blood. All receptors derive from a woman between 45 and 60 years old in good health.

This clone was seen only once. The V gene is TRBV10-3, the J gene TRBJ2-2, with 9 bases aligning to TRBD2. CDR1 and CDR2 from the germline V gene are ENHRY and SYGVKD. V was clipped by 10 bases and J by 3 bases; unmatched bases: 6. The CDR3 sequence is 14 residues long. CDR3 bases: TGTGCCAGCAAAGCGGGGGGTGACACCGGGGAGCTGTTTTTT. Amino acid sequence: CASKAGGDTGELFF.

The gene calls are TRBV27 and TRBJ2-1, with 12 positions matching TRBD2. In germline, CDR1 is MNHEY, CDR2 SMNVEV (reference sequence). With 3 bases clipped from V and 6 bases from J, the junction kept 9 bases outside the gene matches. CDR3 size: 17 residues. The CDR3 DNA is TGTGCCAGCAGTTTGACCCCTAGCGGGGGGGCTCGCAATGAGCAGTTCTTC. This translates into CASSLTPSGGARNEQFF.